Following are 3 T cell receptor beta chains from one sample sequenced in a study of type 1 regulatory T cells. Study-wide results and limits: Type 1 regulatory T cells had a more restricted TCR repertoire than non-type 1 regulatory T cells.

The antigens these receptors bind are not known. MiXCR was run by TCRdb on the reads, yielding one entry per CDR3 protein. The sample lists roughly 71,000 distinct CDR3 sequences, roughly 20% seen once, with under 8.5% in the top ten. The material sequenced was cultured type 1 regulatory T (Tr1) cells, either the whole culture or a sorted fraction (not recorded which). These receptors all stem from a human donor in good health.

The V and J genes are TRBV7-6 and TRBJ2-7, with D perhaps matching TRBD1 (6 bases). The germline V gene encodes CDR1 SGHVS and CDR2 FNYEAQ. Trimming removed 5 bases at V and 7 bases at J, with 15 bases between. This CDR3 has 13 residues. The CDR3 region is CASSIHRVGEQYF. The CDR3, as DNA: TGTGCCAGCAGCATCCACAGGGTAGGGGAGCAGTACTTC.

This clonotype was seen many times. The CDR3 nucleotides are TGTGCCAGCAGCCCCGGTCGGAACACTGAAGCTTTCTTT. Translated: CASSPGRNTEAFF. V and J are TRBV7-3 and TRBJ1-1, with D hard to call. The germline V gene encodes CDR1 SGHTA and CDR2 FQGTGA. The CDR3 extends over 13 amino acids. Trimming stripped 5 bases from V and 1 base from J, with 8 bases between.

V usage is TRBV5-1 and J usage is TRBJ2-1; TRBD2 might be the D (6 bases). The V gene lost 0 bases and the J gene lost 12 bases, with 13 bases spanning the gap. The CDR3 loop spans 13 amino acids. Germline V gene lookup returns CDR1 SGHRS and CDR2 YFSETQ. As DNA, the CDR3 is TGCGCCAGCAGCTTGGAAAGGCAGGGAGGGCAGTTCTTC. Its protein product is CASSLERQGGQFF.